This T cell receptor beta chain was identified in a study of cytomegalovirus exposure and HLA in healthy donors. Overall study: About four fifths of 398 genotyped donors fell in the Caucasian-associated ancestry cluster.

Healthy bone marrow donors made up the donors. Vbeta (60) and Jbeta (13) primers were used in the PCR. Per the original methods: Per a later analysis, the number of unique TCR beta chains was around 80 million, of which 8.5 million to 11 million were shared. Repertoires were generated with immunoSEQ multiplex PCR, while TCRdb's copy carries only in-frame clones and drops some. V, J and clone size derive from that table, while D and trimming were established from the DNA sequence. The repertoire holds about 160,000 clones, with 50% to 75% as singletons. This CDR3 region has 15 residues. Trimming took 5 bases from V and 2 from J, leaving 15 bases between them. Germline CDR1 reads SGHVS; CDR2 reads FQNEAQ.

This receptor was identified in a woman aged 55-69 years in good health and CMV-seropositive. This chain joins TRBV7-8 and TRBJ1-2; no firm D call. The sequencing input was PBMCs. CDR3 in amino acids: CASSRPGSGNYGYTF. In DNA, the CDR3 is TGTGCCAGCAGCCGCCCTGGGTCAGGAAACTATGGCTACACCTTC.